What follows are 9 T cell receptor beta chains derived from one specimen sequenced in a study of CD8+ T cells in alopecia areata. Documented treatment: oral pan-JAK inhibitor, 5-10 mg twice daily. Sequencing templates came from extracted RNA that was reverse transcribed into cDNA. Sequencing was performed with immunoSEQ multiplex PCR; in TCRdb, only in-frame clones are kept and a portion is missing. In the table there are about 200,000 clones, around 60% of which are singletons. The input for sequencing was CD4+ T cells sorted from blood, taken at week 4, from a patient treated with tofacitinib. These receptors all come from a human donor with alopecia areata.

This clone came up a few times. Other DNA sequences in the sample encode the same CDR3. This chain uses TRBV6-5 with TRBJ1-1; D remains ambiguous. V shed 2 bases and J shed 0 bases, with 7 bases lying between them. CDR1 is MNHEY and CDR2 is SVGAGI in the germline V gene. The CDR3 contains 14 residues. This chain's CDR3 is CASSYGGLNTEAFF. The DNA for the CDR3 is TGTGCCAGCAGTTACGGTGGGTTGAACACTGAAGCTTTCTTT.

Comment on this clone: One junction end disagrees with the germline gene, perhaps due to a read error. The V call is TRBV7-6, the J call TRBJ2-6; TRBD2 agrees at 10 bases. The CDR3 is made up of 17 amino acids. Germline V CDR1 and CDR2: SGHVS, FNYEAQ. CDR3 nucleotides: TGTGCCAGCAGCCTAGCGGGGGCCTTCGCTGGGGCCAACGTCCTGACTTTC. This sequence encodes CASSLAGAFAGANVLTF.

This clone appeared a few times. J is TRBJ1-1 and V is TRBV5-5, with 7 bases matching TRBD1. Germline CDR1 and CDR2: SGHKS and YYEKEE (reference sequence). The CDR3 length is 14 residues. V lost 1 base, J lost 4 bases, and 4 bases stayed unmatched. CDR3 amino acids: CASSLRGDSTEAFF. CDR3 coding DNA: TGTGCCAGCAGCTTGAGGGGGGACAGCACTGAAGCTTTCTTT.

The chain uses TRBV5-6 and TRBJ1-5; no clear D. Trimming pared 4 bases from V and 2 bases from J, leaving 10 bases between. Germline loops: CDR1 SGHDT, CDR2 YYEEEE. This CDR3 region has 14 residues. The CDR3 bases are TGTGCCAGCAGCCTAGTGTCAGGCAATCAGCCCCAGCATTTT. Its protein is CASSLVSGNQPQHF.

J is TRBJ1-1 and V is TRBV30; no definite D call. From germline, CDR1 is GTSNPN and CDR2 SVGIG (reference sequence). This CDR3 contains 14 residues. The V and J ends lost 0 bases and 2 bases respectively, with 10 bases between them. This CDR3 reads CAWSVSQLNTEAFF. DNA of the CDR3: TGTGCCTGGAGTGTATCGCAGCTTAACACTGAAGCTTTCTTT.

This chain connects TRBV4-1 to TRBJ2-7; D is uncertain. Germline CDR1 and CDR2: MGHRA and YSYEKL. The CDR3 has 16 residues. Trimming took off 0 bases at V and 5 bases at J, with 17 bases between the two ends. CDR3 DNA: TGCGCCAGCAGCCAAGATCCTGGGCCCTCGGAGCACGAGCAGTACTTC. Translating it yields CASSQDPGPSEHEQYF.

This clone was found a few times. The DNA of the CDR3 is TGTGCCTGGAGCGGTGGGACTCCCGGGACTTCTACGCAGTTCTTC. This encodes CAWSGGTPGTSTQFF. This rearrangement joins TRBV30 to TRBJ2-1, with D possibly TRBD2 on 6 matching bases. Germline V gene data show CDR1 as GTSNPN and CDR2 as SVGIG (reference sequence). The germline V and J ends were trimmed by 3 bases and 12 bases, with 24 bases remaining between them. The CDR3 is 15 amino acids.

This rearrangement joins TRBV19 to TRBJ2-3; D might be TRBD1 (5 bases). Trimming removed 7 bases from V and 0 bases from J, with 17 bases in between. Germline V lookup: CDR1 LNHDA, CDR2 SQIVND (reference sequence). The CDR3 length is 16 residues. The CDR3 loop is CASTAGPISSTDTQYF. DNA of the CDR3: TGTGCCAGTACCGCAGGGCCAATTTCTAGCACAGATACGCAGTATTTT. The variable domain in full, with the rest retrieved from reference TRBV19 and TRBJ2-3, is DGGITQSPKYLFRKEGQNVTLSCEQNLNHDAMYWYRQDPGQGLRLIYYSQIVNDFQKGDIAEGYSVSREKKESFPLTVTSAQKNPTAFYLCASTAGPISSTDTQYFGPGTRLTVL.

This clone was counted a single time. This chain links TRBV25-1 with TRBJ2-1; 11 bases fit TRBD2. V dropped 5 bases and J dropped 3; count of bases not matched to a gene: 0. Per the germline V gene, CDR1 is MGHDK and CDR2 is SYGVNS. The CDR3 extends over 14 amino acids. The CDR3 protein is CASSTSGGYNEQFF. The DNA of the CDR3 is TGTGCCAGCAGTACTAGCGGGGGCTACAATGAGCAGTTCTTC.